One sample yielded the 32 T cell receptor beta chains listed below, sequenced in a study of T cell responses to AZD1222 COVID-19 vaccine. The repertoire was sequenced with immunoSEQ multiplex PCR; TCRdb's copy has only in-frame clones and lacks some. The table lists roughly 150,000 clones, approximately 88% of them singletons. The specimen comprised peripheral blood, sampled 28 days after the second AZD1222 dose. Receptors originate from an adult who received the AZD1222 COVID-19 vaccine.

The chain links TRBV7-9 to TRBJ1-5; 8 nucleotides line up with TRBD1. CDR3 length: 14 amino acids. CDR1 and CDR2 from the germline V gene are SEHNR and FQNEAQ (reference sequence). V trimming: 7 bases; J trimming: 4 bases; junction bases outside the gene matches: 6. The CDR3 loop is CASNTGGGNQPQHF. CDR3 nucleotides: TGTGCCAGCAACACAGGGGGGGGAAATCAGCCCCAGCATTTT.

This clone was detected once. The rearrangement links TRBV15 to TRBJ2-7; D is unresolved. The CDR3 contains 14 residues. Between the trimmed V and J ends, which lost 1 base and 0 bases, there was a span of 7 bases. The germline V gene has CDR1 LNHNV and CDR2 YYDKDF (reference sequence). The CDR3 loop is CATSRVVSSYEQYF. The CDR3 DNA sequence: TGTGCCACCAGCAGAGTGGTGAGCTCCTACGAGCAGTACTTC.

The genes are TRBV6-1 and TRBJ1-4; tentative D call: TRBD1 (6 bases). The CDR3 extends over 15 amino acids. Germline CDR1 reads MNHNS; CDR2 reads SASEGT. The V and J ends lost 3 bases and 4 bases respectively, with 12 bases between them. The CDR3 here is CASSELGGGNEKLFF. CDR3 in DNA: TGTGCCAGCAGTGAGCTGGGGGGCGGTAATGAAAAACTGTTTTTT.

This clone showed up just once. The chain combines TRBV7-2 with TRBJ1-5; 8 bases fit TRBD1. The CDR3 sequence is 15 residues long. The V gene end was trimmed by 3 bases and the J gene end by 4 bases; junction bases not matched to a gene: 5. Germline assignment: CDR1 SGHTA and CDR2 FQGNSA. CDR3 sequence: CASSLGQGANQPQHF. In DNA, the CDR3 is TGTGCCAGCAGCTTGGGGCAGGGGGCAAATCAGCCCCAGCATTTT.

The CDR3 loop is CASSLQGQGVEQYF. CDR3 bases: TGTGCCAGCAGCCTCCAGGGACAGGGGGTCGAGCAGTACTTC. The chain uses TRBV14 and TRBJ2-7; TRBD1 agrees at 11 bases. Looked up from germline, CDR1 is SGHDN and CDR2 is FVKESK. The CDR3 runs 14 residues. V lost 4 bases to trimming and J lost 6 bases; unmatched junction nucleotides: 5. Complete variable domain (other parts from reference TRBV14 and TRBJ2-7): EAGVTQFPSHSVIEKGQTVTLRCDPISGHDNLYWYRRVMGKEIKFLLHFVKESKQDESGMPNNRFLAERTGGTYSTLKVQPAELEDSGVYFCASSLQGQGVEQYFGPGTRLTVT.

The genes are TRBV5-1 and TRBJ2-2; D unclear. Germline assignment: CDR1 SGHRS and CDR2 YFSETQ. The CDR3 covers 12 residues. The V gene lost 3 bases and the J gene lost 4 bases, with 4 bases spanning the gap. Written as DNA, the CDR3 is TGCGCCAGCAGCTCTTCCACCGGGGAGCTGTTTTTT. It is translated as CASSSSTGELFF.

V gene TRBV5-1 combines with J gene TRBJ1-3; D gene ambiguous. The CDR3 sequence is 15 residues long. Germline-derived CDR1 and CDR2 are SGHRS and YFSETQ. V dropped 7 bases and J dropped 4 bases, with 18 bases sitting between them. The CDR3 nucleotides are TGCGCCAGCCGCCCGGGTCGGGGTGAGGGAAACACCATATATTTT. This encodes CASRPGRGEGNTIYF.

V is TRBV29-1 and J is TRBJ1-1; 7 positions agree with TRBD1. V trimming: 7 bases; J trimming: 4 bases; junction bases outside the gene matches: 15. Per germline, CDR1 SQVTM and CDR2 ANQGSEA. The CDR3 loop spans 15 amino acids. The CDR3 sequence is CSGATGLRGRTEAFF. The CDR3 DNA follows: TGCAGCGGTGCGACAGGGTTGAGGGGTCGCACTGAAGCTTTCTTT.

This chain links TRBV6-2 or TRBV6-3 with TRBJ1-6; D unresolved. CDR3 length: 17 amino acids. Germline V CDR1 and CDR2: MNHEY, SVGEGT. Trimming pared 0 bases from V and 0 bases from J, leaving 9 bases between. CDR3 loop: CASSYSEGFSYNSPLHF. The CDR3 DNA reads TGTGCCAGCAGTTACTCGGAGGGTTTCTCCTATAATTCACCCCTCCACTTT.

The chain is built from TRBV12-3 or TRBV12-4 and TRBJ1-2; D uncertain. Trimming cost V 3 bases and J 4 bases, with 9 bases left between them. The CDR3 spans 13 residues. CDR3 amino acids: CASSLRRAYGYTF. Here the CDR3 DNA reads TGTGCCAGCAGTTTGCGCAGAGCCTATGGCTACACCTTC.

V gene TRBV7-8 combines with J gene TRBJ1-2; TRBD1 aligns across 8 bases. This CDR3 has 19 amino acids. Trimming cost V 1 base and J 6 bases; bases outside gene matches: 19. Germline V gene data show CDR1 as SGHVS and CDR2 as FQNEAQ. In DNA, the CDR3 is TGTGCCAGCAGCTTAGGATGGCAGGGGGCGAAATCTCTGAAAGATGGCTACACCTTC. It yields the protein CASSLGWQGAKSLKDGYTF. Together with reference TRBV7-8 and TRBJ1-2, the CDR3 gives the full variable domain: GAGVSQSPRYKVAKRGQDVALRCDPISGHVSLFWYQQALGQGPEFLTYFQNEAQLDKSGLPSDRFFAERPEGSVSTLKIQRTQQEDSAVYLCASSLGWQGAKSLKDGYTFGSGTRLTVV.

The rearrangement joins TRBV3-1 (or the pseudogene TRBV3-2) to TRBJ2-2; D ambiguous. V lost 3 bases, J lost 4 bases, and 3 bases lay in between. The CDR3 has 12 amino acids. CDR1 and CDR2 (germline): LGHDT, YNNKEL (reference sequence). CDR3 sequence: CASSQTTGELFF. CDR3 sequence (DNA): TGTGCCAGCAGCCAGACCACCGGGGAGCTGTTTTTT.

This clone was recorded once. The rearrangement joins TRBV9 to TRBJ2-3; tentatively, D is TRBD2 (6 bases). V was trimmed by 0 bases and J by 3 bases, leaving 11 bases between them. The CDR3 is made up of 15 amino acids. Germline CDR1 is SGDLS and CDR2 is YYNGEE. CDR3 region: CASSVASGLTDTQYF. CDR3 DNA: TGTGCCAGCAGCGTAGCCAGCGGGTTAACAGATACGCAGTATTTT.

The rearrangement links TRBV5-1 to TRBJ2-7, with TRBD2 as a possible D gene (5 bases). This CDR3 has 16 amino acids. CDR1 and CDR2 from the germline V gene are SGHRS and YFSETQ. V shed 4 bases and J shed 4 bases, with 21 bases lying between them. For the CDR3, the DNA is TGCGCCAGCAGCATCCCTGGAGGTGCCGAGGGATACGAGCAGTACTTC. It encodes CASSIPGGAEGYEQYF.

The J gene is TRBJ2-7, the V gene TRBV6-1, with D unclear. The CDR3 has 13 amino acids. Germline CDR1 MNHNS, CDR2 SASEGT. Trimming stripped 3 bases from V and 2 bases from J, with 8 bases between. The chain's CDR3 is CASSDTETYEQYF. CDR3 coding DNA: TGTGCCAGCAGTGACACAGAGACCTACGAGCAGTACTTC.

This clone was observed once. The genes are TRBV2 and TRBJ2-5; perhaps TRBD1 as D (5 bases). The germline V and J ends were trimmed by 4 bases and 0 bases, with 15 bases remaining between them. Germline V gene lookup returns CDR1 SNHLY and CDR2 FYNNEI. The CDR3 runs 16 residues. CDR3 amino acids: CASSGTGELYQETQYF. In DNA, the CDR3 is TGTGCCAGCAGTGGAACAGGAGAATTGTACCAAGAGACCCAGTACTTC.

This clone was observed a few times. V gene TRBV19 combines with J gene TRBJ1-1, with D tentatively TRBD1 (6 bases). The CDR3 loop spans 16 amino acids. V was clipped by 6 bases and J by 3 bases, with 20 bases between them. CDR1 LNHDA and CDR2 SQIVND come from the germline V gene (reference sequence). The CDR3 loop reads CASRPRGIVIDTEAFF. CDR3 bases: TGTGCCAGTAGACCCAGGGGAATTGTAATCGACACTGAAGCTTTCTTT.

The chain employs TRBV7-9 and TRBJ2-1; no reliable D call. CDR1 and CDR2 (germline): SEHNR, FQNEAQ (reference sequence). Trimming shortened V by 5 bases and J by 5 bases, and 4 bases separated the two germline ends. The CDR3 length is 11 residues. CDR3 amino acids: CASSRDNEQFF. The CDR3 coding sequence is TGTGCCAGCAGCCGGGACAATGAGCAGTTCTTC.

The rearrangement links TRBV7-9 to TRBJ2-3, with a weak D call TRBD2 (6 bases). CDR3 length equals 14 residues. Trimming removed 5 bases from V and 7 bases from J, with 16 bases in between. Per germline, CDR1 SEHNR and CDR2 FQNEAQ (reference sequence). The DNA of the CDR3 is TGTGCCAGCAGCACGGGGACTCCCACCAATACGCAGTATTTT. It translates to CASSTGTPTNTQYF.

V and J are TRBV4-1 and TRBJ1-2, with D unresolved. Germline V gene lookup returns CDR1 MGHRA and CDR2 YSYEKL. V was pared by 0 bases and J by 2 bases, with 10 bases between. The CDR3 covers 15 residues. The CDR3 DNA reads TGCGCCAGCAGCCAAGATCAAGGGCTCAACTATGGCTACACCTTC. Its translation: CASSQDQGLNYGYTF.

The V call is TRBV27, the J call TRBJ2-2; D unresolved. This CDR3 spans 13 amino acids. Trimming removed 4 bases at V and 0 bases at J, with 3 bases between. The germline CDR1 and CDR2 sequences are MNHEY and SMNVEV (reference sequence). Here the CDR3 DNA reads TGTGCCAGCAGTTACGCGAACACCGGGGAGCTGTTTTTT. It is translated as CASSYANTGELFF.

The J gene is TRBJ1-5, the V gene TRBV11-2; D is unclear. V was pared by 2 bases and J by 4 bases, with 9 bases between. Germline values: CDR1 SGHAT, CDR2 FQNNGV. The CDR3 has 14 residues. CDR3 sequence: CASSLNRENQPQHF. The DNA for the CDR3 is TGTGCCAGCAGCTTAAATAGGGAGAATCAGCCCCAGCATTTT.

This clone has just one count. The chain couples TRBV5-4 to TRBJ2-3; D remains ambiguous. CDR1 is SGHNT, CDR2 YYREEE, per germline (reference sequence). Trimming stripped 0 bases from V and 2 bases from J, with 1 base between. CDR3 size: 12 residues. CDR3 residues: CASSLATDTQYF. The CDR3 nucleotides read TGTGCCAGCAGCTTGGCCACAGATACGCAGTATTTT.

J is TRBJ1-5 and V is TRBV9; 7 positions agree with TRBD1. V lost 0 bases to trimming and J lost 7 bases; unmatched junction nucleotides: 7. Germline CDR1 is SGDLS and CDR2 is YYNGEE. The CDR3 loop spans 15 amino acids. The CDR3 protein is CASSVGGGASQPQHF. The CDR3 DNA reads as TGTGCCAGCAGCGTAGGAGGGGGCGCGAGCCAGCCCCAGCATTTT. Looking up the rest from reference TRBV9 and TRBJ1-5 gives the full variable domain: DSGVTQTPKHLITATGQRVTLRCSPRSGDLSVYWYQQSLDQGLQFLIQYYNGEERAKGNILERFSAQQFPDLHSELNLSSLELGDSALYFCASSVGGGASQPQHFGDGTRLSIL.

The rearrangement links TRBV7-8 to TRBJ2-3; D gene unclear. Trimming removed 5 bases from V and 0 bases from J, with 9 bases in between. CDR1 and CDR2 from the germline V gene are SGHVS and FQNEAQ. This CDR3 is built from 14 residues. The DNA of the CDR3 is TGTGCCAGCAGCCCCGACGAAAGCACAGATACGCAGTATTTT. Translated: CASSPDESTDTQYF.

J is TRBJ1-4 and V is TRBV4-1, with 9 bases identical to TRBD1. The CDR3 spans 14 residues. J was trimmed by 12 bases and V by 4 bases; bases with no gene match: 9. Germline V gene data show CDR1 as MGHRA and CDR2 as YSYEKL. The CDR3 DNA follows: TGCGCCAGCAGCCCCGGGACAGGGTTTATTGAACTGTTTTTT. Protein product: CASSPGTGFIELFF.

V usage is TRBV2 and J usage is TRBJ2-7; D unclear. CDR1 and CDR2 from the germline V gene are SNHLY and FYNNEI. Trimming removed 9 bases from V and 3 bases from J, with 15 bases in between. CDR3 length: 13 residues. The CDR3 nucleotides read TGTGCCAGTGTACCCCTACAAAGCTACGAGCAGTACTTC. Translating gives CASVPLQSYEQYF.

CDR3 protein: CASSPARDSRNTIYF. As DNA, the CDR3 is TGTGCCAGCTCACCAGCCCGGGACAGCCGAAACACCATATATTTT. The chain recombines TRBV18 with TRBJ1-3, with 7 bases fitting TRBD1. Trimming removed 2 bases from V and 5 bases from J; junction bases left unmatched: 6. The CDR3 is 15 amino acids. Germline loops: CDR1 KGHSH, CDR2 LQKENI.

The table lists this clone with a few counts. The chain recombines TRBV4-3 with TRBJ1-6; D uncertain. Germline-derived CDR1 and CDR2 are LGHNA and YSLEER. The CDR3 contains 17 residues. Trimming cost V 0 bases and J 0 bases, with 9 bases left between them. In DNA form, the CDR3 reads TGCGCCAGCAGCCAAGATGAACAGAGCTCCTATAATTCACCCCTCCACTTT. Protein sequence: CASSQDEQSSYNSPLHF.

This CDR3 reads CASSFQGGIYGYTF. The CDR3 DNA follows: TGTGCCAGCAGCTTCCAGGGGGGAATCTATGGCTACACCTTC. J is TRBJ1-2 and V is TRBV7-9, with 7 bases matching TRBD1. The J segment lost 4 bases and the V segment lost 3 bases, leaving 5 bases of the junction unmatched. Germline lookup yields CDR1 SEHNR and CDR2 FQNEAQ (reference sequence). The CDR3 extends over 14 amino acids.

Here the CDR3 reads CASSNLRSSNYGYTF. The CDR3 DNA sequence: TGTGCCAGCAGCAATCTGAGGTCATCTAACTATGGCTACACCTTC. The chain couples TRBV21-1 to TRBJ1-2. TRBV21-1 is designated a pseudogene. The CDR3 extends over 15 amino acids.

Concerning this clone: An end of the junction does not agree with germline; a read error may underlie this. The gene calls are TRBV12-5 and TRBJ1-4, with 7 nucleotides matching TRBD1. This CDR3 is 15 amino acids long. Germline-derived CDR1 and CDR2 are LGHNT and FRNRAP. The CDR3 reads CHNRGREATNEKLFF. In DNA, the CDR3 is TGCCACAACAGGGGAAGAGAAGCAACTAATGAAAAACTGTTTTTT.